One and the same sample provided the 18 T cell receptor beta chains below, sequenced in a study of T cell responses to AZD1222 COVID-19 vaccine. Profiling relied on immunoSEQ multiplex PCR, and the TCRdb table lists in-frame clones only, not all of them. Among about 75,000 clones, over 75% were seen once, and the ten largest hold roughly a sixth. Sequenced material: peripheral blood, taken 28 days after the second AZD1222 dose. The receptor source for this set is an adult who received the AZD1222 COVID-19 vaccine.

In nucleotides, the CDR3 is TGTGCCAGCAGTACCGGGACGTACAGCTCCTACGAGCAGTACTTC. Translated: CASSTGTYSSYEQYF. The rearrangement links TRBV9 to TRBJ2-7; the D call may be TRBD1 or TRBD2 (5 bases each). Germline assignment: CDR1 SGDLS and CDR2 YYNGEE. Trimming pared 5 bases from V and 0 bases from J, leaving 15 bases between. This CDR3 comprises 15 residues.

This sequence joins TRBV9 and TRBJ1-3; 10 bases fit TRBD1. The junction had 8 bases not matched to a gene; V was cut back by 3 bases and J by 8 bases. The CDR3 runs to 15 residues. From germline, CDR1 is SGDLS and CDR2 YYNGEE. The CDR3 sequence is CASSGQGAPGDTIYF. The CDR3 DNA reads as TGTGCCAGCAGCGGACAGGGGGCGCCGGGAGACACCATATATTTT. Looking up the rest from reference TRBV9 and TRBJ1-3 gives the full variable domain: DSGVTQTPKHLITATGQRVTLRCSPRSGDLSVYWYQQSLDQGLQFLIQYYNGEERAKGNILERFSAQQFPDLHSELNLSSLELGDSALYFCASSGQGAPGDTIYFGEGSWLTVV.

The gene calls are TRBV19 and TRBJ2-2; D gene uncertain. The CDR3 covers 16 residues. V shed 5 bases and J shed 3 bases, with 16 bases lying between them. The germline V gene has CDR1 LNHDA and CDR2 SQIVND (reference sequence). Written as DNA, the CDR3 is TGTGCCAGTAGTCCGCGAAAGCCACCCCACACCGGGGAGCTGTTTTTT. Translating it yields CASSPRKPPHTGELFF.

This clone counts as medium-sized (0.01 to 0.1%). The chain has TRBV30 and TRBJ2-7; 9 bases line up with TRBD1. V gave up 2 bases and J gave up 1 base; unmatched junction bases: 6. The germline CDR1 and CDR2 sequences are GTSNPN and SVGIG (reference sequence). The CDR3 is 15 amino acids. The CDR3 nucleotides read TGTGCCTGGAGTCTCGGGACAGGGCTTTCCTACGAGCAGTACTTC. Translating gives CAWSLGTGLSYEQYF.

In its sample, this clone was seen once. As DNA, the CDR3 is TGTGCCAGTGTTCGGGGAGGGAGTTTGACTGAAGCTTTCTTT. Encoded protein: CASVRGGSLTEAFF. The J gene is TRBJ1-1, the V gene TRBV19; no reliable D call. The CDR3 sequence is 14 residues long. Trimming took off 8 bases at V and 5 bases at J, with 18 bases between the two ends. From germline, CDR1 is LNHDA and CDR2 SQIVND (reference sequence). Supplemented by reference TRBV19 and TRBJ1-1, the full variable domain reads DGGITQSPKYLFRKEGQNVTLSCEQNLNHDAMYWYRQDPGQGLRLIYYSQIVNDFQKGDIAEGYSVSREKKESFPLTVTSAQKNPTAFYLCASVRGGSLTEAFFGQGTRLTVV.

The gene calls are TRBV25-1 and TRBJ1-6, with D maybe TRBD1 (5 bases). Trimming pared 8 bases from V and 9 bases from J, leaving 20 bases between. The CDR3 has 15 residues. Germline CDR1 reads MGHDK; CDR2 reads SYGVNS. CDR3 DNA sequence: TGTGCCAGCTGGGGCCCGTCCGGGGTTGCTTCACCCCTCCACTTT. Translated, it gives CASWGPSGVASPLHF. Together with reference TRBV25-1 and TRBJ1-6, the CDR3 gives the full variable domain: EADIYQTPRYLVIGTGKKITLECSQTMGHDKMYWYQQDPGMELHLIHYSYGVNSTEKGDLSSESTVSRIRTEHFPLTLESARPSHTSQYLCASWGPSGVASPLHFGNGTRLTVT.

The gene calls are TRBV6-5 and TRBJ2-7, with D possibly being TRBD1 (6 bases). Germline assignment: CDR1 MNHEY and CDR2 SVGAGI. Between the trimmed V and J ends, which lost 7 bases and 0 bases, there was a span of 13 bases. This CDR3 has 14 amino acids. CDR3 nucleotide sequence: TGTGCCAGCACCCCGGACAGACTCTCCTACGAGCAGTACTTC. Its translation is CASTPDRLSYEQYF.

This chain connects TRBV5-4 to TRBJ1-1, with D perhaps matching TRBD1 (5 bases). V was pared by 3 bases and J by 0 bases, with 9 bases between. The CDR3 has 14 amino acids. Germline V gene sequence: CDR1 SGHNT, CDR2 YYREEE (reference sequence). This chain's CDR3 is CASSYDSMNTEAFF. The CDR3 coding sequence is TGTGCCAGCAGCTACGACAGTATGAACACTGAAGCTTTCTTT.

In its sample, this clone was seen once. This rearrangement joins TRBV5-1 to TRBJ1-6; D uncertain. Germline CDR1 SGHRS, CDR2 YFSETQ. The CDR3 sequence is 16 residues long. Trimming pared 0 bases from V and 8 bases from J, leaving 15 bases between. The CDR3 sequence: CASSLDLSPIDSPLHF. In nucleotides, the CDR3 is TGCGCCAGCAGCTTGGACCTATCTCCTATAGATTCACCCCTCCACTTT.

The chain links TRBV7-9 to TRBJ1-4; D gene uncertain. CDR1 SEHNR and CDR2 FQNEAQ come from the germline V gene (reference sequence). V was cut by 5 bases and J by 2 bases, with 9 bases left in between. The CDR3 loop spans 14 amino acids. The CDR3 DNA sequence: TGTGCCAGCAGCCCCGGAGGGACTAATGAAAAACTGTTTTTT. Translation: CASSPGGTNEKLFF.

This clone appeared a single time. V and J are TRBV10-3 and TRBJ1-1; unclear D gene. Deletions cut 0 bases from V and 2 bases from J, with 13 bases between. The CDR3 totals 16 residues. Germline V gene sequence: CDR1 ENHRY, CDR2 SYGVKD. CDR3: CAISESQKGANTEAFF. CDR3 nucleotides: TGTGCCATCAGTGAGTCGCAAAAAGGAGCAAACACTGAAGCTTTCTTT.

The chain combines TRBV29-1 with TRBJ1-5, with TRBD1 matching 7 bases. From germline, CDR1 is SQVTM and CDR2 ANQGSEA. There are 13 residues in the CDR3. J was trimmed by 2 bases and V by 6 bases; bases with no gene match: 4. CDR3 residues: CSVGGVCNQPQHF. Here the CDR3 DNA reads TGCAGCGTAGGGGGCGTGTGCAATCAGCCCCAGCATTTT.

This chain uses TRBV3-1 (or the pseudogene TRBV3-2) with TRBJ1-1; TRBD1 agrees at 9 bases. Per the germline V gene, CDR1 is LGHDT and CDR2 is YNNKEL (reference sequence). V shed 4 bases, J shed 8 bases, and the junction held 11 bases outside the gene matches. The CDR3 extends over 15 amino acids. CDR3 region: CASSRPGTGIREAFF. CDR3 bases: TGTGCCAGCAGCCGACCCGGGACAGGGATTAGGGAAGCTTTCTTT.

This clone was found a few times. The chain couples TRBV18 to TRBJ2-3; 10 bases match TRBD2. This CDR3 has 18 residues. V lost 5 bases and J lost 2; bases outside the gene matches: 13. Germline CDR1 and CDR2: KGHSH and LQKENI. The CDR3 loop reads CASSSSRSGGASTDTQYF. The CDR3 nucleotides are TGTGCCAGCTCATCTAGCCGGAGCGGGGGGGCTTCCACAGATACGCAGTATTTT.

The V and J genes are TRBV12-5 and TRBJ1-5; D gene unclear. CDR3 length: 13 residues. Looked up from germline, CDR1 is LGHNT and CDR2 is FRNRAP. The V end lost 2 bases, the J end lost 5 bases, and 7 bases lay between the germline ends. CDR3 DNA sequence: TGTGCTAGTGGTTTGAGTGGACATCAGCCCCAGCATTTT. Translated: CASGLSGHQPQHF.

This chain links TRBV11-2 with TRBJ1-6, with a tentative D call TRBD1 (5 bases). Germline lookup yields CDR1 SGHAT and CDR2 FQNNGV. CDR3 length: 13 amino acids. Trimming stripped 5 bases from V and 10 bases from J, with 12 bases between. Written as DNA, the CDR3 is TGTGCCAGCAGCCCCCAGGGAGGGTCACCCCTCCACTTT. Protein product: CASSPQGGSPLHF. The full variable domain, completed using reference TRBV11-2 and TRBJ1-6, is EAGVAQSPRYKIIEKRQSVAFWCNPISGHATLYWYQQILGQGPKLLIQFQNNGVVDDSQLPKDRFSAERLKGVDSTLKIQPAKLEDSAVYLCASSPQGGSPLHFGNGTRLTVT.

Here the CDR3 DNA reads TGCAGCGGCGGCGGGGAGTCTGAGCAGTTCTTC. Its protein is CSGGGESEQFF. J is TRBJ2-1 and V is TRBV29-1; a weak D match, TRBD2 (6 bases). Germline V lookup: CDR1 SQVTM, CDR2 ANQGSEA. V shed 7 bases and J shed 9 bases, with 13 bases lying between them. The CDR3 is 11 amino acids.

The gene calls are TRBV6-4 and TRBJ2-3; 9 bases match TRBD2. CDR3 length: 15 residues. The germline CDR1 and CDR2 sequences are MRHNA and SNTAGT. With V trimmed by 1 base and J by 1 base, 0 bases remained unmatched. This chain's CDR3 is CASSDLAGGTDTQYF. In nucleotides, the CDR3 is TGTGCCAGCAGTGACTTAGCGGGGGGCACAGATACGCAGTATTTT.